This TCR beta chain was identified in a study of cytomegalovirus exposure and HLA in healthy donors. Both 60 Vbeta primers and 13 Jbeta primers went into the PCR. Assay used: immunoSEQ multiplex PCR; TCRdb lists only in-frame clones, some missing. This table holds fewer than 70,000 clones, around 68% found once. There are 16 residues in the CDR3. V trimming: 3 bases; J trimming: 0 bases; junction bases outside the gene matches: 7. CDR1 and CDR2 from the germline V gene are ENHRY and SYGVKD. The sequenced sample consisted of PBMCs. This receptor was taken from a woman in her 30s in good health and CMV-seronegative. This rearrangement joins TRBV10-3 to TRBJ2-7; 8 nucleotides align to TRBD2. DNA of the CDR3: TGTGCCATCAGTGAAGCCGGGACTAGGAGCTCCTACGAGCAGTACTTC. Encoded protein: CAISEAGTRSSYEQYF.